These T cell receptor beta chains were read from a single sample in a study of blood T cell repertoires in COVID-19. The repertoire was sequenced with immunoSEQ multiplex PCR; TCRdb's copy has only in-frame clones and lacks some. There are 150,000 or so clones in the sample; about 79% occur only once, and about 9.2% lies in the top ten. Material for sequencing was PBMCs or T cells enriched from blood (not recorded which). The receptors shown here come from a man between 45 and 60 years old who had recovered from COVID-19. Each CDR3 is given with its conserved first and last residue. A D gene is named only where the DNA matches it firmly. Clone size is shown for a subset of rows, as once, few, many or a class of expanded clone.

>TRBJ1-6|TRBV2|.|TRBD1
TGTGCCAGCAGAGGGGGCAGGGACTCACCCCTCCACTTT
CASRGGRDSPLHF
>TRBJ1-2|TRBV3-1/TRBV3-2|.|.
TGTGCCAGCAGCCAAGTTCTCTACCCCGGAGGTGGCTACACCTTC
CASSQVLYPGGGYTF
>TRBJ1-2|TRBV24-1|.|.
TGTGCCACCGCGGACAATGGCTACACCTTC
CATADNGYTF
>TRBJ2-7|TRBV6-5|.|.
TGTGCCAGCAGTTACGGTGGGGGGGCCGGATTCAAGCAGTACTTC
CASSYGGGAGFKQYF
>TRBJ1-2|TRBV2|.|.
TGTGCCAGCACGGGAATAGCTCCTTCTAACTATGGCTACACCTTC
CASTGIAPSNYGYTF
>TRBJ1-1|TRBV11-2|.|.
TGTGCCAGCAGCTTAGCACCCTTCGACACCTACATGAACACTGAAGCTTTCTTT
CASSLAPFDTYMNTEAFF
>TRBJ1-4|TRBV5-4|.|.
TGTGCCAGCAGCTTGCAGGGCTCGCCAGAAAAACTGTTTTTT
CASSLQGSPEKLFF
>TRBJ1-1|TRBV18|.|TRBD1
TGTGCCAGCTCACCACCGTTGGGACAGGGGGCCGGTTACACTGAAGCTTTCTTT
CASSPPLGQGAGYTEAFF
>TRBJ1-1|TRBV6-5|.|TRBD1
TGTGCCAGCAGTTACGAGAGACAGGGAGGCACTGAAGCTTTCTTT
CASSYERQGGTEAFF
>TRBJ2-1|TRBV11-2|.|TRBD2
TGTGCCAGCAGGGCGGGGGGGCGCAATGAGCAGTTCTTC
CASRAGGRNEQFF
>TRBJ1-6|TRBV6-2/TRBV6-3|.|TRBD1
TGTGCCAGCAGTGGACAGGGATCGGATAATTCACCCCTCCACTTT
CASSGQGSDNSPLHF
>TRBJ2-1|TRBV5-5|.|TRBD1
TGTGCCAGCAGCTGGGGAAGGACAGGGTTTACCAATGAGCAGTTCTTC
CASSWGRTGFTNEQFF
>TRBJ1-2|TRBV6-1|.|TRBD1
TGTGCCAGCAGTGAAGTGTTGGGACAGAGATCCAATGGCTACACCTTC
CASSEVLGQRSNGYTF
>TRBJ1-2|TRBV24-1|.|TRBD1
TGTGCCACCAGTGATTGGCAGGGGGCGCACGGCTACACCTTC
CATSDWQGAHGYTF
>TRBJ2-3|TRBV11-2|.|.
TGTGCCAGCAGTCCAATAATCAGGGTTACTAGCACAGATACGCAGTATTTT
CASSPIIRVTSTDTQYF
>TRBJ2-3|TRBV11-3|.|TRBD1
TGTGCCAGCAGCATGGGACAGACAGATACGCAGTATTTT
CASSMGQTDTQYF
>TRBJ1-6|TRBV28|.|TRBD1
TGTGCCAGCGTACCAGCAGGGGGCAGAAATTCACCCCTCCACTTT
CASVPAGGRNSPLHF
>TRBJ1-3|TRBV3-1/TRBV3-2|.|TRBD1
TGTGCCAGCAGCCAAAACAGGGGGCCTGGAAACACCATATATTTT
CASSQNRGPGNTIYF
>TRBJ2-7|TRBV25-1|.|TRBD1
TGTGCCAGCAGGGCGGGACAGGGGGTCTCCTACGAGCAGTACTTC
CASRAGQGVSYEQYF
>TRBJ2-1|TRBV5-1|.|TRBD1
TGCGCCAGCAGCAAGGGACAGGGGGCGCCGGGGGAGCAGTTCTTC
CASSKGQGAPGEQFF
>TRBJ1-2|TRBV7-8|.|TRBD1
TGTGCCAGCAGCTTAGTAAATATTAGGGGGACAGGCATCTATGGCTACACCTTC
CASSLVNIRGTGIYGYTF
>TRBJ1-5|TRBV9|.|.
TGTGCCAGCAGTGAAGACAGCAGGCAGCCCCAGCATTTT
CASSEDSRQPQHF
>TRBJ2-1|TRBV27|.|TRBD2
TGTGCCAGCAAGACTAGCGGGGGTAATGAGCAGTTCTTC
CASKTSGGNEQFF
>TRBJ1-4|TRBV7-2|.|TRBD1
TGTGCCAGCAGCCGCGGACAGGGGGCGAAGAGTGAAAAACTGTTTTTT
CASSRGQGAKSEKLFF
>TRBJ2-1|TRBV6-5|.|.
TGTGCCAGCACCCGGGACAACTACAATGAGCAGTTCTTC
CASTRDNYNEQFF
>TRBJ1-3|TRBV6-5|once|.
TGTGCCAGCAGCGCCTCCAGGGCTCTAGACACCATATATTTT
CASSASRALDTIYF
>TRBJ2-2|TRBV4-3|.|TRBD2
TGCGCCAGCAGCCTGGTACCTAGCGGGGGGGCAGCCGGGGAGCTGTTTTTT
CASSLVPSGGAAGELFF
>TRBJ1-2|TRBV5-1|.|.
TGCGCCAGCAGCTTTTCGGTGGCAGGCTATGGCTACACCTTC
CASSFSVAGYGYTF
>TRBJ1-3|TRBV28|.|.
TGTGCCAGCATCCCTGGCGGGGAGGGAAACACCATATATTTT
CASIPGGEGNTIYF
>TRBJ2-5|TRBV5-1|.|.
TGCGCCAGCAGCCTACAGGGACGAGTTGAGACCCAGTACTTC
CASSLQGRVETQYF
>TRBJ1-1|TRBV7-3|.|TRBD1
TGTGCCAGCAGCGCGCAGGGGGCGGGTACTGAAGCTTTCTTT
CASSAQGAGTEAFF
>TRBJ2-7|TRBV18|.|TRBD1
TGTGCCAGCTCACTTGGACAGGGGGCCTACGAGCAGTACTTC
CASSLGQGAYEQYF
>TRBJ2-2|TRBV19|.|TRBD1
TGTGCCAGTAGTTTACAGGGGGCGGACACCGGGGAGCTGTTTTTT
CASSLQGADTGELFF
>TRBJ2-3|TRBV9|few|TRBD2
TGTGCCAGCAGCGTAGAAGGCGGGGGGGCCAGAGATACGCAGTATTTT
CASSVEGGGARDTQYF
>TRBJ2-4|TRBV6-4|.|.
TGTGCCAGCAGTGATATAGCAGGGGCTATTCAGTACTTC
CASSDIAGAIQYF
>TRBJ2-1|TRBV12-5|.|TRBD2
TGTGCTAGTGGTTTGGTCCTCAGCGGGGGGCCGTACAATGAGCAGTTCTTC
CASGLVLSGGPYNEQFF
>TRBJ1-3|TRBV28|.|.
TGTGCCAGCAGTCCAGGAACTCGGCTGCTGATTACTGGAAACACCATATATTTT
CASSPGTRLLITGNTIYF
>TRBJ1-5|TRBV28|.|.
TGTGCCACCATGACCCCAAGGCGAGAGGGAAGGCAGCCCCAGCATTTT
CATMTPRREGRQPQHF
>TRBJ1-1|TRBV4-3|.|.
TGCGCCAGCAGCCAAGGCGGGACCACTGGAGCTTTCTTT
CASSQGGTTGAFF
>TRBJ1-2|TRBV6-5|.|.
TGTGCCAGCAGTCCACAGGGCTATGGCTACACCTTC
CASSPQGYGYTF
>TRBJ1-5|TRBV19|few|.
TGTGCCAGTAGTATAGCTCTGGGCAGTCAGCCCCAGCATTTT
CASSIALGSQPQHF
>TRBJ1-2|TRBV7-8|.|.
TGTGCCAGCAGCTTAGCGCTTTTTCACAGGGAGAACTATGGCTACACCTTC
CASSLALFHRENYGYTF
>TRBJ1-2|TRBV6-5|few|.
TGTGCCAGCCTCAAAACCCCCTTCCACCTATATGGCTACACCTTC
CASLKTPFHLYGYTF